A selection of T cell receptor beta chains follows, all from one sample in a study of blood T cell repertoires in COVID-19. Sequencing was performed with immunoSEQ multiplex PCR; in TCRdb, only in-frame clones are kept and a portion is missing. The sample comprises tens of thousands of clones, about 85% of which are singletons, and 9.5% to 15% rests with the top ten. The sequenced sample consisted of peripheral blood. The receptors were sampled from a human donor in a cohort sampled during active COVID-19. Each CDR3 is given with its conserved first and last residue. The D gene is left open where the match is weak. Not every row has a clone size; where given, it reads once, few, many or a size class.

v_gene	j_gene	abundance	d_gene	CDR3nt	CDR3aa
TRBV5-4	TRBJ2-3	NA	TRBD2	TGTGCCAGCAGCGTGCGGGCGGGGGTCACAGATACGCAGTATTTT	CASSVRAGVTDTQYF
TRBV19	TRBJ2-5	medium-sized	TRBD2	TGTGCCAGTAGCCCGACTAGCGGGGTGGAGACCCAGTACTTC	CASSPTSGVETQYF
TRBV27	TRBJ1-4	once	TRBD1	TGTGCCAGCAGTTTATTGGGACAGGGCGAAAAACTGTTTTTT	CASSLLGQGEKLFF
TRBV9	TRBJ1-1	once	NA	TGTGCCAGCAGCCCGCAGGGGCCGGACCTAATGAACACTGAAGCTTTCTTT	CASSPQGPDLMNTEAFF
TRBV5-6	TRBJ2-5	NA	TRBD1	TGTGCCAGCAGCTTGACGGGACAGGGCGGAGGCGAGACCCAGTACTTC	CASSLTGQGGGETQYF
TRBV5-1	TRBJ2-1	NA	NA	TGCGCCAGCAGCCCAATGGACACTTTCAATGAGCAGTTCTTC	CASSPMDTFNEQFF
TRBV5-1	TRBJ2-1	NA	TRBD2	TGCGCCAGCAGCTTGGATCTAGCGGGGACCTACAATGAGCAGTTCTTC	CASSLDLAGTYNEQFF
TRBV2	TRBJ2-5	NA	NA	TGTGCCAGCGACCCGGGACACAACCAAGAGACCCAGTACTTC	CASDPGHNQETQYF
TRBV14	TRBJ2-3	once	TRBD2	TGTGCCAGCAGCCCCCTAGCGGGGGACCGCACAGATACGCAGTATTTT	CASSPLAGDRTDTQYF
TRBV2	TRBJ2-7	NA	NA	TGTGCCAGCAGTGAAACTGAATCCTCCCACGAGCAGTACTTC	CASSETESSHEQYF
TRBV15	TRBJ1-5	NA	TRBD1	TGTGCCACCAGCAGCTTCCTCACAGGGGCCCATCAGCCCCAGCATTTT	CATSSFLTGAHQPQHF
TRBV28	TRBJ1-1	once	NA	TGTGCCAGCACTACAGGTTCTGAAGCTTTCTTT	CASTTGSEAFF
TRBV24-1	TRBJ2-1	NA	TRBD2	TGTGCCACCAGTGACAAAGGACTAGCGGGGGGCACCCGCCGTCAGTTCTTC	CATSDKGLAGGTRRQFF
TRBV6-4	TRBJ2-7	NA	TRBD2	TGTGCCAGCAGTGACTCTCTAGCGGGGGGGTCCTACGAGCAGTACTTC	CASSDSLAGGSYEQYF
TRBV6-5	TRBJ2-7	NA	NA	TGTGCCAGCAGTTACTTGTCTAGCCCGTGGGAGCAGTACTTC	CASSYLSSPWEQYF
TRBV7-2	TRBJ1-4	NA	TRBD1	TGTGCCAGCAGCTCAAGACAGGGGTATTTCGAAAAACTGTTTTTT	CASSSRQGYFEKLFF
TRBV28	TRBJ1-4	NA	TRBD1	TGTGCCAGCAGTTTACCCGTAGGACAGGGAAATGAAAAACTGTTTTTT	CASSLPVGQGNEKLFF
TRBV5-5	TRBJ1-2	NA	NA	TGTGCCAGCAGCTTGGTCTCGGGTGGGAGCTATGGCTACACCTTC	CASSLVSGGSYGYTF
TRBV20-1	TRBJ2-1	NA	TRBD2	TGCAGTGCCTCCGGCCCGGGACTAGAGTTCTTC	CSASGPGLEFF
TRBV6-1	TRBJ2-7	NA	NA	TGTGCCAGCAGTGAATCTAATGGCTACGAGCAGTACTTC	CASSESNGYEQYF
TRBV11-1	TRBJ2-1	NA	TRBD2	TGTGCCAGCAGTCAGAGCGGGGGGGCCGGTGAGCAGTTCTTC	CASSQSGGAGEQFF
TRBV10-3	TRBJ1-1	NA	TRBD1	TGTGCCATCAGCGCCCGAGGACAGGGGACTGAAGCTTTCTTT	CAISARGQGTEAFF
TRBV30	TRBJ2-7	NA	NA	TGTGCCTGGAGCAGGGATGCCTACGAGCAGTACTTC	CAWSRDAYEQYF
TRBV6-2/TRBV6-3	TRBJ2-7	once	NA	TGTGCCAGCAGTTCCCCGGGACATACTACTTACGAGCAGTACTTC	CASSSPGHTTYEQYF
TRBV5-1	TRBJ2-3	NA	NA	TGCGCCAGCAGCTTCGGAGGGGGGGCCTTGACAGATACGCAGTATTTT	CASSFGGGALTDTQYF
TRBV9	TRBJ2-3	NA	TRBD2	TGTGCCAGCACCAGGTCAACTAGCGGGGGTGATACGCAGTATTTT	CASTRSTSGGDTQYF
TRBV18	TRBJ2-1	NA	TRBD1	TGTGCCAGCTCACCACCTCCAGGGGGCTACAATGAGCAGTTCTTC	CASSPPPGGYNEQFF
TRBV10-3	TRBJ1-4	NA	NA	TGTGCCATCAGTGAGTCGATCGGTACAGGAAACGAAAAACTGTTTTTT	CAISESIGTGNEKLFF
TRBV28	TRBJ2-2	NA	NA	TGTGCCAGCAGGTGGGGGCCTGGGACCGGGGAGCTGTTTTTT	CASRWGPGTGELFF
TRBV7-2	TRBJ2-5	once	NA	TGTGCCAGCAGCCCCCTGTCCCAAGAGACCCAGTACTTC	CASSPLSQETQYF
TRBV19	TRBJ1-6	once	NA	TGTGCCAGTAGTAGAAGGACAGACTCACCCCTCCACTTT	CASSRRTDSPLHF
TRBV6-2/TRBV6-3	TRBJ2-1	NA	NA	TGTGCCAGCAGTTACTCGGCCGCCCCACAGCAGTTCTTC	CASSYSAAPQQFF
TRBV28	TRBJ2-3	NA	NA	TGTGCCAGCAGTTTTAATCTAATCGTAGATACGCAGTATTTT	CASSFNLIVDTQYF
TRBV7-3	TRBJ2-1	NA	TRBD2	TGTGCCAGCAGTCTAGCGGGGGGCCACAATGAGCAGTTCTTC	CASSLAGGHNEQFF
TRBV12-3/TRBV12-4	TRBJ1-5	NA	TRBD1	TGTGCCAGCAGTCCGACAGGGAATCAGCCCCAGCATTTT	CASSPTGNQPQHF
TRBV5-1	TRBJ2-7	NA	NA	TGCGCCAGCAGCATACCCAGGGGAAATGGCGAGCAGTACTTC	CASSIPRGNGEQYF
TRBV2	TRBJ1-5	NA	TRBD1	TGTGCCAGCAGCGCTGCAGGACAGGGCGTTCAGCCCCAGCATTTT	CASSAAGQGVQPQHF
TRBV30	TRBJ1-2	NA	NA	TGTGCCTGGAGTGTACAACGGGACTTCTCCCGTTCGCGCTATGGCTACACCTTC	CAWSVQRDFSRSRYGYTF
TRBV15	TRBJ1-5	NA	TRBD1	TGTGCCACCAGCACCCGGGACAGGGACAATCAGCCCCAGCATTTT	CATSTRDRDNQPQHF
TRBV7-9	TRBJ2-7	NA	TRBD1	TGTGCCAGCAGCTCATCCGGACAGGCTTACGAGCAGTACTTC	CASSSSGQAYEQYF
TRBV5-1	TRBJ2-1	NA	TRBD1	TGCGCCAGCAGCTTGGGGACAGGGAGTGAGCAGTTCTTC	CASSLGTGSEQFF
TRBV2	TRBJ2-7	NA	TRBD2	TGTGCCAGCAGTGACCCCAGCGGGGGGGCCTACGAGCAGTACTTC	CASSDPSGGAYEQYF
TRBV3-1/TRBV3-2	TRBJ2-7	NA	TRBD1	TGTGCCAGCAGCCAGGACAGGGGGTTTTCCTACGAGCAGTACTTC	CASSQDRGFSYEQYF
TRBV7-3	TRBJ2-1	NA	NA	TGTGCCAGCAGCTTAGGTCGCTGGCAAGATGAGCAGTTCTTC	CASSLGRWQDEQFF
TRBV5-1	TRBJ1-1	NA	NA	TGCGCCAGCAGCTTGCTCGTAAGGGGGACCTCTGAAGCTTTCTTT	CASSLLVRGTSEAFF
TRBV28	TRBJ2-7	NA	NA	TGTGCCAGCAGTCCCCCCCATTCCTACGAGCAGTACTTC	CASSPPHSYEQYF
TRBV10-3	TRBJ2-3	NA	TRBD2	TGTGCCGGCGGGGGTAGCACAGATACGCAGTATTTT	CAGGGSTDTQYF
TRBV12-5	TRBJ2-1	NA	NA	TGTGCTAGTGGTCTGGGGGTGGGGTGGGAGTTGTTCTTC	CASGLGVGWELFF
TRBV5-4	TRBJ2-2	NA	TRBD2	TGTGCCAGCAGCTTAGCGGGGGAACCCACCGGGGAGCTGTTTTTT	CASSLAGEPTGELFF
TRBV28	TRBJ1-1	NA	NA	TGTGCCAGCAGTTTAGGGGCACCCATGAACACTGAAGCTTTCTTT	CASSLGAPMNTEAFF
TRBV6-2/TRBV6-3	TRBJ2-7	NA	TRBD2	TGTGCCAGCAGTTACTCCCCCCAGCGGGGTAGCTCCTACGAGCAGTACTTC	CASSYSPQRGSSYEQYF